The 3 T cell receptor beta chains in this list originate from one sample, sequenced in a study of cytomegalovirus exposure and HLA in healthy donors. The PCR ran on 60 Vbeta and 13 Jbeta primers. Assay: immunoSEQ multiplex PCR; the TCRdb copy retains only in-frame clones and omits some. The data contain fewer than 200,000 clones, about 76% of them singletons. The sequenced material came from PBMCs. These receptor sequences come from a female donor in good health and CMV-seronegative.

This chain connects TRBV6-1 to TRBJ1-5; D call uncertain. This CDR3 spans 14 amino acids. Trimming removed 5 bases from V and 0 bases from J, with 8 bases in between. Per the germline V gene, CDR1 is MNHNS and CDR2 is SASEGT. CDR3 nucleotides: TGTGCCAGCAGTCTTGAGCTTAGCAATCAGCCCCAGCATTTT. Protein product: CASSLELSNQPQHF.

In the case of this clone: This specimen includes other DNA sequences encoding the same CDR3. The chain combines TRBV6-5 with TRBJ1-3; D may be TRBD1 (6 bases). Germline V gives CDR1 MNHEY, CDR2 SVGAGI. CDR3 size: 12 residues. V was clipped by 9 bases and J by 2 bases, with 8 bases between them. The CDR3 coding sequence is TGTGCCAGTTCAGGGGCTGGAAACACCATATATTTT. It yields the protein CASSGAGNTIYF.

This clone was counted a single time. V usage is TRBV27 and J usage is TRBJ2-2; D perhaps matches TRBD2 (6 bases). Germline assignment: CDR1 MNHEY and CDR2 SMNVEV (reference sequence). V was cut by 3 bases and J by 6 bases, with 14 bases left in between. The CDR3 is 15 residues long. CDR3: CASSFLAWEAGELFF. The CDR3 DNA reads TGTGCCAGCAGTTTTCTAGCGTGGGAGGCCGGGGAGCTGTTTTTT.